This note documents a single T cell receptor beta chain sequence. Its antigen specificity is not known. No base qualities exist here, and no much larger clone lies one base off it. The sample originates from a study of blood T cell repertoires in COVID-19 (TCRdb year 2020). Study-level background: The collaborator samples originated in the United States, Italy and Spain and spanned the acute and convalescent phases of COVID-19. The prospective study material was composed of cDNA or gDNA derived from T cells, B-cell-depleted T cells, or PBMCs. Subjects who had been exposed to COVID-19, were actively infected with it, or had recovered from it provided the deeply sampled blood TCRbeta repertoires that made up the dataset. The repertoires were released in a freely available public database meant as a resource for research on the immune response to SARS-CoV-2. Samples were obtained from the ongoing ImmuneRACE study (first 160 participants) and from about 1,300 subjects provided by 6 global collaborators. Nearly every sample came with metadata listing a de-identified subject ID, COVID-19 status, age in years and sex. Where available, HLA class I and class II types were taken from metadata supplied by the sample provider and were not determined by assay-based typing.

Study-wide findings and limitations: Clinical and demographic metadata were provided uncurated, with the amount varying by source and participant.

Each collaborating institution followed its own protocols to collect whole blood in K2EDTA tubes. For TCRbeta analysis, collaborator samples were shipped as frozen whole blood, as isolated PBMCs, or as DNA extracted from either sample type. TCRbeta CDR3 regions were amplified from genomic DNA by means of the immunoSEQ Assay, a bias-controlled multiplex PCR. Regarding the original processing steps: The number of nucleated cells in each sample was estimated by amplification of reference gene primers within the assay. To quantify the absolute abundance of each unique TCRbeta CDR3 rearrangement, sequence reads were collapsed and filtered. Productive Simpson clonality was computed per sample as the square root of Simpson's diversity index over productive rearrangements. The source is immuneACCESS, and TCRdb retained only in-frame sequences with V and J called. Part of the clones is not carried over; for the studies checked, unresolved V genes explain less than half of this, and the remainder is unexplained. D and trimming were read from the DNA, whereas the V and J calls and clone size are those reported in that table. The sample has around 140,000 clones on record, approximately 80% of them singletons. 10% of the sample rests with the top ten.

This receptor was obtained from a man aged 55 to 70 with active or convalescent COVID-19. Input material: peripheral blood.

The nucleotides are TGCAGCGTTGCCGGGACAGGGGGCGCTGGGAACACTGAAGCTTTCTTT. Its protein is CSVAGTGGAGNTEAFF. The rearrangement joined TRBV29-1 to TRBJ1-1; 12 central nucleotides agree with TRBD1. CDR1 and CDR2 (SQVTM, ANQGSEA) derive from the germline V gene. From V the trimming removes 4 bases and from J it removes 1 base, while the gene matches leave 7 bases of the junction unaccounted for. The CDR3 measures 16 amino acids from cysteine to phenylalanine. The entry retains the CDR3 DNA only, 48 bases that are in frame from base 1.